The 24 T cell receptor beta chains reported below all come from one sample, sequenced in a study of Ad26.COV2.S vaccination and SARS-CoV-2 variants. The repertoire was sequenced with immunoSEQ multiplex PCR; TCRdb's copy has only in-frame clones and lacks some. Of about 350,000 clones detected, about 92% appear once; the ten largest clones hold under 4%. The source was peripheral blood, collected after recovery from COVID-19. Every receptor here comes from a human donor who had recovered from COVID-19.

The rearrangement uses TRBV10-3 and TRBJ2-7; the match to TRBD1 covers 7 bases. The V and J ends lost 6 bases and 1 base, in that order; junction bases with no gene match: 15. Germline assignment: CDR1 ENHRY and CDR2 SYGVKD. This CDR3 contains 17 residues. This chain's CDR3 is CAIRKLARDSLSYEQYF. The CDR3 DNA is TGTGCCATCAGGAAGCTTGCCCGGGACAGTCTATCCTACGAGCAGTACTTC.

V and J are TRBV5-6 and TRBJ1-1, with D unclear. The CDR3 contains 14 residues. Germline CDR1 and CDR2: SGHDT and YYEEEE. The V end was cut by 4 bases, the J end by 7 bases, with 17 bases between. In DNA form, the CDR3 reads TGTGCCAGCAGCCCACAGTCCCCGAGGAGTGAAGCTTTCTTT. This translates into CASSPQSPRSEAFF.

The count of this clone is one. The V call is TRBV9, the J call TRBJ2-1, with 7 bases fitting TRBD1. Germline V gene lookup returns CDR1 SGDLS and CDR2 YYNGEE. V trimming: 0 bases; J trimming: 4 bases; junction bases outside the gene matches: 16. The CDR3 loop spans 19 amino acids. Written as DNA, the CDR3 is TGTGCCAGCAGCGTAGTCGGTGGGCCCGGGACAGCAGGATACAATGAGCAGTTCTTC. This encodes CASSVVGGPGTAGYNEQFF.

This chain uses TRBV2 with TRBJ2-1; 9 bases align to TRBD2. V trimming: 4 bases; J trimming: 13 bases; junction bases outside the gene matches: 11. The CDR3 is 14 amino acids. Germline values: CDR1 SNHLY, CDR2 FYNNEI. The CDR3 DNA is TGTGCCAGCAGTGCCGTGACTAGCGGTAGGAGTCAGTTCTTC. Its translation is CASSAVTSGRSQFF.

The chain employs TRBV7-9 and TRBJ1-1; the D is unclear. Germline CDR1 and CDR2: SEHNR and FQNEAQ (reference sequence). Trimming took off 3 bases at V and 6 bases at J, with 14 bases between the two ends. The CDR3 sequence is 14 residues long. CDR3 in amino acids: CASSFTGFGAEAFF. The CDR3 nucleotides are TGTGCCAGCAGCTTCACTGGGTTCGGGGCTGAAGCTTTCTTT.

J is TRBJ1-2 and V is TRBV6-5; no firm D call. The CDR3 contains 15 residues. V gave up 3 bases and J gave up 3 bases, with 14 bases separating them. Germline CDR1 is MNHEY and CDR2 is SVGAGI. The CDR3 DNA is TGTGCCAGCAGTTATCAGCAGCCTTTCTACTATGGCTACACCTTC. It is translated as CASSYQQPFYYGYTF.

The chain carries TRBV6-6 and TRBJ1-2; a weak D match, TRBD1 (6 bases). The V gene lost 7 bases and the J gene lost 4 bases, with 13 bases spanning the gap. Germline CDR1 MNHNY, CDR2 SVGAGI (reference sequence). The CDR3 covers 13 residues. The CDR3 region is CASTLQGGYGYTF. The CDR3 DNA sequence: TGTGCCAGCACCCTACAGGGCGGCTATGGCTACACCTTC.

This chain connects TRBV9 to TRBJ2-3, with TRBD2 matching 11 bases. This CDR3 spans 16 amino acids. The J segment lost 1 base and the V segment lost 4 bases, leaving 5 bases of the junction unmatched. CDR1 SGDLS and CDR2 YYNGEE come from the germline V gene. CDR3 nucleotide sequence: TGTGCCAGCAGCATGGGGACTAGCGGACGCACAGATACGCAGTATTTT. It codes for CASSMGTSGRTDTQYF.

This rearrangement joins TRBV2 to TRBJ2-5, with TRBD2 as a possible D gene (6 bases). V gave up 6 bases and J gave up 5 bases, with 16 bases separating them. The CDR3 covers 14 residues. From germline, CDR1 is SNHLY and CDR2 FYNNEI. For the CDR3, the DNA is TGTGCCAGCAGCAAAGACGGAGGGATGGAGACCCAGTACTTC. It yields the protein CASSKDGGMETQYF.

The V and J genes are TRBV14 and TRBJ2-2; possibly TRBD1 for D (5 bases). Germline V gene data show CDR1 as SGHDN and CDR2 as FVKESK. The CDR3 runs to 17 residues. Between the trimmed V and J ends, which lost 0 bases and 5 bases, there was a span of 16 bases. In DNA form, the CDR3 reads TGTGCCAGCAGCCAAGATGCTCCGAGACAGAGAACCGGGGAGCTGTTTTTT. Encoded protein: CASSQDAPRQRTGELFF.

The rearrangement uses TRBV18 and TRBJ2-3; a weak D match, TRBD1 (5 bases). From germline, CDR1 is KGHSH and CDR2 LQKENI. Trimming took off 6 bases at V and 0 bases at J, with 16 bases between the two ends. CDR3 length: 16 amino acids. CDR3 amino acids: CASSRMATESTDTQYF. CDR3 sequence (DNA): TGTGCCAGCTCTCGCATGGCGACAGAAAGCACAGATACGCAGTATTTT.

This clone was seen just once. This chain links TRBV11-2 with TRBJ1-5, with D possibly being TRBD1 (5 bases). This CDR3 has 12 residues. V lost 5 bases, J lost 11 bases, and 13 bases lay in between. Germline V gene sequence: CDR1 SGHAT, CDR2 FQNNGV. CDR3 in amino acids: CASSGDGRAQHF. For the CDR3, the DNA is TGTGCCAGCAGCGGGGACGGTCGGGCCCAGCATTTT.

This clone was observed a single time. CDR3 protein: CASSYGQGPYEQYF. The CDR3 nucleotides are TGTGCCAGCAGTTACGGGCAAGGACCCTACGAGCAGTACTTC. This rearrangement joins TRBV6-5 to TRBJ2-7; D uncertain. CDR3 length: 14 residues. Trimming took off 2 bases at V and 2 bases at J, with 10 bases between the two ends. Germline V gene data show CDR1 as MNHEY and CDR2 as SVGAGI.

DNA for the CDR3: TGTGCCACCAGCAGAGATGGCAGAAGTAATGAAAAACTGTTTTTT. Protein: CATSRDGRSNEKLFF. This chain links TRBV15 with TRBJ1-4; D remains ambiguous. The CDR3 contains 15 residues. Germline CDR1 reads LNHNV; CDR2 reads YYDKDF (reference sequence). Trimming pared 0 bases from V and 4 bases from J, leaving 9 bases between.

J is TRBJ1-2 and V is TRBV2; D unclear. Germline CDR1 and CDR2: SNHLY and FYNNEI. The V and J ends lost 6 bases and 2 bases respectively, with 4 bases between them. The CDR3 is 11 residues long. DNA of the CDR3: TGTGCCAGCAGAACCAACTATGGCTACACCTTC. It codes for CASRTNYGYTF.

The chain employs TRBV6-5 and TRBJ1-2; 9 nucleotides agree with TRBD1. V lost 6 bases, J lost 3 bases, and 2 bases stayed unmatched. CDR1 is MNHEY and CDR2 is SVGAGI in the germline V gene. This CDR3 spans 13 amino acids. The CDR3 loop is CASRGQGDYGYTF. DNA for the CDR3: TGTGCCAGCAGGGGACAGGGTGACTATGGCTACACCTTC.

The chain couples TRBV24-1 to TRBJ2-5, with D perhaps TRBD2 (7 bases). CDR3 length: 15 residues. Germline assignment: CDR1 KGHDR and CDR2 SFDVKD. V lost 4 bases and J lost 5, with 16 bases in between. CDR3 DNA sequence: TGTGCCACCAGTGACCCGACGGGGGGCGAGGAGACCCAGTACTTC. It codes for CATSDPTGGEETQYF.

The chain joins TRBV7-8 to TRBJ2-5; D perhaps matches TRBD1 (6 bases). The germline V and J ends were trimmed by 1 base and 2 bases, with 11 bases remaining between them. The CDR3 is 15 amino acids. Germline V lookup: CDR1 SGHVS, CDR2 FQNEAQ. For the CDR3, the DNA is TGTGCCAGCAGCTTAGGGGACATGCGACAAGAGACCCAGTACTTC. This gives the protein CASSLGDMRQETQYF.

The rearrangement joins TRBV29-1 to TRBJ1-2; 7 positions agree with TRBD1. V lost 6 bases, J lost 1 base, and 5 bases stayed unmatched. Germline V gene lookup returns CDR1 SQVTM and CDR2 ANQGSEA. CDR3 length equals 13 residues. CDR3 sequence (DNA): TGCAGCGTAGGCGACAGGGTTAACTATGGCTACACCTTC. The encoded protein is CSVGDRVNYGYTF.

The V call is TRBV7-3, the J call TRBJ2-1; 8 bases agree with TRBD2. Germline CDR1 is SGHTA and CDR2 is FQGTGA. The CDR3 sequence is 16 residues long. V dropped 4 bases and J dropped 0; count of bases not matched to a gene: 5. This CDR3 is CASSSSLAGSYNEQFF. The CDR3, as DNA: TGTGCCAGCAGCTCGTCGCTAGCGGGCTCCTACAATGAGCAGTTCTTC.

V usage is TRBV18 and J usage is TRBJ2-6; D not resolved. V was cut by 6 bases and J by 2 bases, with 8 bases left in between. Looked up from germline, CDR1 is KGHSH and CDR2 is LQKENI. CDR3 length equals 14 residues. This chain's CDR3 is CASSGGAGANVLTF. Written as DNA, the CDR3 is TGTGCCAGCTCGGGTGGGGCTGGGGCCAACGTCCTGACTTTC.

V usage is TRBV4-3 and J usage is TRBJ2-2; D tentatively fits TRBD1 or TRBD2 (5 bases each). CDR3 length: 18 residues. V was shortened by 0 bases and J by 1 base, with 15 bases between the two germline ends. Germline CDR1 and CDR2: LGHNA and YSLEER. DNA of the CDR3: TGCGCCAGCAGCCAAGATATACCGGGACCGAAGAACACCGGGGAGCTGTTTTTT. Its protein is CASSQDIPGPKNTGELFF.

The V and J genes are TRBV6-2 or TRBV6-3 and TRBJ1-5; D remains unclear. This CDR3 spans 14 amino acids. The ends were cut back, 5 bases at V and 1 base at J, with 9 bases in the middle. CDR1 is MNHEY and CDR2 is SVGEGT in the germline V gene. CDR3 DNA: TGTGCCAGCAGTCCGGGCCGGAGCAATCAGCCCCAGCATTTT. Protein sequence: CASSPGRSNQPQHF.

The genes are TRBV4-1 and TRBJ1-1; tentative D call: TRBD1 (5 bases). Deletions cut 2 bases from V and 11 bases from J, with 18 bases between. Germline CDR1 MGHRA, CDR2 YSYEKL. This CDR3 has 14 amino acids. CDR3 DNA: TGCGCCAGCAGCCAATACCTCGAGTCGGGGACCGCTTTCTTT. It is translated as CASSQYLESGTAFF.